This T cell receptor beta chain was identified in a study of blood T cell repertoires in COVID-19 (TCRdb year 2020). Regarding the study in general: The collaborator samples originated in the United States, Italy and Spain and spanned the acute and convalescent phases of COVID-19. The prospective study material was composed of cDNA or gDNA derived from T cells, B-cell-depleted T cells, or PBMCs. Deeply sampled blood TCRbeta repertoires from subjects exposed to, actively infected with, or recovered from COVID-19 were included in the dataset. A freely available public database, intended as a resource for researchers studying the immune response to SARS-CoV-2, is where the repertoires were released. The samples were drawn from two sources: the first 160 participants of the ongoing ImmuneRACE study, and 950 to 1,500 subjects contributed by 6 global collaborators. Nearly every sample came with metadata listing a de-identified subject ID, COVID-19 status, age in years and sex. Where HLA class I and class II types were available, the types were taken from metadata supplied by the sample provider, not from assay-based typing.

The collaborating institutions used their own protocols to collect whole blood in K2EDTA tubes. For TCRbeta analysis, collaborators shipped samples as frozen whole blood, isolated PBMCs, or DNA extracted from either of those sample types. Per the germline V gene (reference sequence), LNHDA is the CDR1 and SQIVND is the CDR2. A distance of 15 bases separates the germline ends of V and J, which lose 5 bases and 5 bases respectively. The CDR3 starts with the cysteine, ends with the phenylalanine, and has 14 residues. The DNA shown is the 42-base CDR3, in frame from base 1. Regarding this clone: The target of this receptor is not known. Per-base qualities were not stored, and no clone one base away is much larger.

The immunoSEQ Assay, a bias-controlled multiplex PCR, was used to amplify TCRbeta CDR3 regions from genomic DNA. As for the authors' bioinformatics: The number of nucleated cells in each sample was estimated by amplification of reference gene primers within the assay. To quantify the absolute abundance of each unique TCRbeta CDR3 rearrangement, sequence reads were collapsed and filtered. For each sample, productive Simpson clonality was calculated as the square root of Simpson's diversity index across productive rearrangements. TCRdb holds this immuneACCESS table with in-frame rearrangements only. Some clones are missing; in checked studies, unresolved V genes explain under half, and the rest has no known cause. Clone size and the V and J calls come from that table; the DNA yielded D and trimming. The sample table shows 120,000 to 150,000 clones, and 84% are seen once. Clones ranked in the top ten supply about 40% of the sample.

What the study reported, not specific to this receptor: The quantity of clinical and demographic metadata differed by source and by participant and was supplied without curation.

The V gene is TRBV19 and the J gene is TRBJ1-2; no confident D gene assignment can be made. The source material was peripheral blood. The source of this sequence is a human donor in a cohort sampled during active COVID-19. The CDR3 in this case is CASSPRSEGYGYTF. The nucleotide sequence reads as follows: TGTGCCAGTAGTCCACGGTCCGAGGGATATGGCTACACCTTC.